This T cell receptor beta chain is from a study of blood T cell repertoires in COVID-19. Study-wide background: Whether acute or convalescent, the COVID-19 samples came from the United States, Italy and Spain. T cells, B-cell-depleted T cells, or PBMCs provided the cDNA or gDNA that served as material.

CDR3 length: 15 amino acids. The germline V gene has CDR1 LGHDT and CDR2 YNNKEL (reference sequence). The junction had 3 bases not matched to a gene; V was cut back by 4 bases and J by 1 base. Original methodology: How many nucleated cells were present was estimated from reference gene primer amplification. Repertoires were generated with immunoSEQ multiplex PCR, while TCRdb's copy carries only in-frame clones and drops some. V and J calls and clone size are copied from that table; D and trimming were computed from the DNA. The sample has 150,000 to 200,000 clones; roughly 87% are singletons. Source material: peripheral blood. This receptor was identified in a woman in her 50s with acute or convalescent COVID-19. The chain joins TRBV3-1 (or the pseudogene TRBV3-2) to TRBJ2-1; 8 nucleotides agree with TRBD2. The CDR3 here is CASSRGLGSYNEQFF. For the CDR3, the DNA is TGTGCCAGCAGCCGGGGACTAGGGTCCTACAATGAGCAGTTCTTC.